These T cell receptor beta chains were read from a single sample in a study of healthy donors' naive CD4 and CD8 T cells. Each CDR3 protein gets one entry after TCRdb re-called the reads with MiXCR. The sample lists about 180,000 distinct CDR3 sequences, about 74% seen once, with 2% to 2.5% in the top ten. Sequencing was performed on naive CD4+ and CD8+ T cells sorted from blood, pooled from several donors. These receptors were collected from a pool of human donors in good health; the sample pools cells from several healthy donors. Both conserved end residues are part of each CDR3. A D gene is named only where the DNA matches it firmly. Size is omitted from some rows. Given values are once, few, many or a class for expanded clones.

>14|-|TRBV7-8|TRBJ1-5|-
TGTGCCAGCAGCCCTCTTAGGATGTCTTGGTCCCAGCATTTT
CASSPLRMSWSQHF
>20|-|TRBV15|TRBJ2-5|TRBD2
TGTGCCACCAGCAGAGATCGGACACTCAGTATAGCGGGAGGCGGAGAGACCCAGTACTTC
CATSRDRTLSIAGGGETQYF
>12|-|TRBV12-3/TRBV12-4|TRBJ2-7|-
TGTGCCAGCAGTTTAGACTCCAGCGAGCAGTACTTC
CASSLDSSEQYF
>10|-|TRBV2|TRBJ2-5|-
TGTGCCAGCAGTGTTGAGACCCAGTACTTC
CASSVETQYF
>15|-|TRBV11-3|TRBJ2-3|-
TGTGCCAGCAGCCAGGCGGGCCCGAGGCCAGATACGCAGTATTTT
CASSQAGPRPDTQYF
>14|-|TRBV6-5|TRBJ2-1|-
TGTGCCAGCTCTGGGGAAAGCTCCTATAATGAGCAGTTCTTC
CASSGESSYNEQFF
>16|few|TRBV15|TRBJ2-1|-
TGTGCCACCAGCAGAAGAGGGGGGTCTTCCTACAATGAGCAGTTCTTC
CATSRRGGSSYNEQFF
>15|few|TRBV11-2|TRBJ2-1|TRBD2
TGTGCCAGCAGCTCCGGGGAGGGGCCGAACAATGAGCAGTTCTTC
CASSSGEGPNNEQFF
>16|-|TRBV20-1|TRBJ2-3|TRBD2
TGCAGTGCCAGTACTAGCGGGGCATTTAGCACAGATACGCAGTATTTT
CSASTSGAFSTDTQYF
>17|-|TRBV5-1|TRBJ2-1|TRBD1
TGTGCCAGCAGCTCGGCACTACAGGGGACCTCCTACAATGAGCAGTTCTTC
CASSSALQGTSYNEQFF
>15|-|TRBV20-1|TRBJ1-2|-
TGCAGTGCTAGAGATGGGACAAGAGCTAACTATGGCTACACCTTC
CSARDGTRANYGYTF
>15|-|TRBV6-5|TRBJ2-1|-
TGTGCCAGCAGTTACAAGGGCCTCTCCTACAATGAGCAGTTCTTC
CASSYKGLSYNEQFF
>17|-|TRBV6-5|TRBJ2-5|TRBD2
TGTGCCAGCAGGTCTTCCGGGACTAGCGGGATCCAAGAGACCCAGTACTTC
CASRSSGTSGIQETQYF
>13|once|TRBV28|TRBJ1-5|-
TGTGCCAGCAGCACCTACGGCCATCAGCCCCAGCATTTT
CASSTYGHQPQHF
>15|-|TRBV19|TRBJ2-3|-
TGTGCCAGTAACGGTAGCCCTGGAGGAACAGATACGCAGTATTTT
CASNGSPGGTDTQYF
>11|-|TRBV30|TRBJ1-1|-
TGTGCCTACACAAGAGACACTGAAGCTTTCTTT
CAYTRDTEAFF
>15|-|TRBV19|TRBJ1-2|TRBD1
TGTGCCAGTAGTGTGGACAGGTGGGCTCCGTATGGCTACACCTTC
CASSVDRWAPYGYTF
>15|-|TRBV4-2|TRBJ1-2|TRBD1
TGCGCCAGCAGCCAAGGGTACAGGGGGGCCTATGGCTACACCTTC
CASSQGYRGAYGYTF
>12|-|TRBV20-1|TRBJ1-2|-
TGCAGTGCTAGAGGTTTCGGGGATGGCTACACCTTC
CSARGFGDGYTF
>11|-|TRBV5-4|TRBJ1-1|TRBD1
TGTGCCAGCAGCTTCGGGACAGGAGCTTTCTTT
CASSFGTGAFF
>15|-|TRBV6-5|TRBJ1-2|TRBD1
TGTGCCAGCAGACAACAGGGGAATACGTACTATGGCTACACCTTC
CASRQQGNTYYGYTF
>11|-|TRBV29-1|TRBJ2-7|-
TGCAGCGTTGCGGCAGGAGGCGAGCAGTACTTC
CSVAAGGEQYF
>16|-|TRBV12-3/TRBV12-4|TRBJ2-1|TRBD2
TGTGCCAGCACCCTCGGCCTAGCGGGAGGGCCATATGAGCAGTTCTTC
CASTLGLAGGPYEQFF
>15|-|TRBV15|TRBJ2-7|-
TGTGCCACCAGCAGAGATACAGCCAGGGACTACGAGCAGTACTTC
CATSRDTARDYEQYF
>12|few|TRBV29-1|TRBJ2-2|TRBD2
TGCAGCGTTGCGGGAGGGATCGGGGAGCTGTTTTTT
CSVAGGIGELFF
>19|-|TRBV30|TRBJ2-1|TRBD1
TGTGCCTGGAGTCCGCCGGGACAGGGGTTAGGTGGGTGGACCCATGAGCAGTTCTTC
CAWSPPGQGLGGWTHEQFF
>14|once|TRBV28|TRBJ2-3|TRBD2
TGTGCCAGCAGTTGGACTAGCGGGGCAGATACGCAGTATTTT
CASSWTSGADTQYF
>14|-|TRBV11-3|TRBJ2-7|TRBD1
TGTGCCAACAGCCCCGGACAGGGACGCTACGAGCAGTACTTC
CANSPGQGRYEQYF
>13|-|TRBV20-1|TRBJ1-1|TRBD1
TGCAGTGCCCGGGACAGGGTGAACACTGAAGCTTTCTTT
CSARDRVNTEAFF
>16|-|TRBV6-5|TRBJ1-1|-
TGTGCCAGCAGTTACTCGATTGGGGCAGGGGTCACTGAAGCTTTCTTT
CASSYSIGAGVTEAFF
>13|-|TRBV6-2/TRBV6-3|TRBJ2-1|TRBD2
TGTGCCAGCAGGACTAGCGGGAGAAGTGAGCAGTTCTTC
CASRTSGRSEQFF
>14|-|TRBV4-3|TRBJ2-5|-
TGTGCCAGCAGCCCGTCCCTAGGAACACAGACCCAGTACTTC
CASSPSLGTQTQYF
>15|few|TRBV5-4|TRBJ2-7|TRBD2
TGTGCCAGCAGCTTTTCTGCTAGCGGAGACTACGAGCAGTACTTC
CASSFSASGDYEQYF
>16|-|TRBV7-9|TRBJ1-1|TRBD1
TGTGCCAGCAGCCCGACAGGGAGGGCGCTGAACACTGAAGCTTTCTTT
CASSPTGRALNTEAFF
>14|once|TRBV30|TRBJ1-6|-
TGTGCCTGGAAGGTGACAGGTTATAATTCACCCCTCCACTTT
CAWKVTGYNSPLHF
>13|-|TRBV11-1|TRBJ1-1|-
TGTGCCAGCAGCCCCGACCGGCGGGATAGAGCTTTCTTT
CASSPDRRDRAFF
>12|-|TRBV29-1|TRBJ1-2|-
TGCAGCGTTGAAGCGGAGGGCCGGGGCTACACCTTC
CSVEAEGRGYTF
>14|-|TRBV5-1|TRBJ2-1|TRBD2
TGTGCCAGCAGCTTGGTCCAGCGGGAGGGCCGGCAGTTCTTC
CASSLVQREGRQFF
>13|few|TRBV5-1|TRBJ2-1|-
TGCGCCAGCAGCTCGGACGTTTACAATGAGCAGTTCTTC
CASSSDVYNEQFF
>12|-|TRBV10-3|TRBJ2-5|-
TGTGCCATCAGTGAGCAGGAGGAGACCCAGTACTTC
CAISEQEETQYF
>13|-|TRBV6-5|TRBJ2-1|-
TGTGCCAGCAGTTACAGGGCGAACGGTGAGCAGTTCTTC
CASSYRANGEQFF
>13|-|TRBV29-1|TRBJ1-6|-
TGCAGCGTTGAAGAGGCAGGGCATTCACCCCTCCACTTT
CSVEEAGHSPLHF
>17|few|TRBV29-1|TRBJ2-3|-
TGCAGCGTTGAAGGAAGTCGTGAGACCCCGTTGGCAGATACGCAGTATTTT
CSVEGSRETPLADTQYF
>15|-|TRBV5-5|TRBJ2-3|TRBD2
TGTGCCAGCAGCCGGAGAGCGGGGATCACAGATACGCAGTATTTT
CASSRRAGITDTQYF
>14|-|TRBV25-1|TRBJ1-2|TRBD1
TGTGCCAGCAGGGGACAGGGTGACAACTATGGCTACACCTTC
CASRGQGDNYGYTF
>12|-|TRBV10-3|TRBJ2-1|-
TGTGCCATCGGGTCGGGAGACAATGAGCAGTTCTTC
CAIGSGDNEQFF
>13|-|TRBV19|TRBJ2-3|-
TGTGCCAGTAGTCCTGGGTACACAGATACGCAGTATTTT
CASSPGYTDTQYF
>15|once|TRBV6-1|TRBJ2-3|-
TGTGCCAGCAAGAGGACGGAGGCTAGCACAGATACGCAGTATTTT
CASKRTEASTDTQYF